Here is one T cell receptor beta chain with its context. This record comes from a study of shared clonotypes between healthy human individuals. The table came from immunoSEQ multiplex PCR; TCRdb's copy has only in-frame clones and leaves some out. The sample carries hundreds of thousands of clones, more than 70% recorded once. There are 18 residues in the CDR3. From germline, CDR1 is SGHRS and CDR2 YFSETQ. The trim removed 0 bases at V and 4 bases at J, leaving 9 bases unmatched. The TCR was taken from a woman aged 25 to 39 in good health. The chain joins TRBV5-1 to TRBJ2-1; 11 nucleotides line up with TRBD2. The specimen was memory CD4+ T cells sorted from blood. Subset reported: CD45RA-negative fraction. CDR3 bases: TGCGCCAGCAGCTTGGGACTAGCGGGGACCCTTACGTACAATGAGCAGTTCTTC. Translation: CASSLGLAGTLTYNEQFF.